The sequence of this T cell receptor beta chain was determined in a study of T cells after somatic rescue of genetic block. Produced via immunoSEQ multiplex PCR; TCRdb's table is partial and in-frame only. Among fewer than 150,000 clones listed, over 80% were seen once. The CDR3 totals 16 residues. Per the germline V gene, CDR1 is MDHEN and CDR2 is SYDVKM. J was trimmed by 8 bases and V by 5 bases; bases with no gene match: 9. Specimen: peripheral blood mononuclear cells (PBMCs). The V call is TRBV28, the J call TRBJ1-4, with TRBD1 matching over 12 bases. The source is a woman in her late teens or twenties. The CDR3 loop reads CASSPRLGTGGEKLFF. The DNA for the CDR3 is TGTGCCAGCAGTCCCCGTTTAGGGACAGGGGGCGAAAAACTGTTTTTT. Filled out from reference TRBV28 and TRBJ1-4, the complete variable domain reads DVKVTQSSRYLVKRTGEKVFLECVQDMDHENMFWYRQDPGLGLRLIYFSYDVKMKEKGDIPEGYSVSREKKERFSLILESASTNQTSMYLCASSPRLGTGGEKLFFGSGTQLSVL.